This T cell receptor (beta chain) comes out of a study of cytomegalovirus exposure and HLA in healthy donors. General study results and limits: Further analysis, carried out later, found HLA-associated TCR beta chains more clonally expanded than equally common other chains. The later analysis indicated that the majority of CMV-associated TCR beta chains appeared HLA-restricted.

To note about this clone: Its antigen is as yet unknown.

Primers: 60 Vbeta forward and 13 Jbeta reverse. The assay was immunoSEQ multiplex PCR, and TCRdb's table has in-frame clones only and misses some. The top ten hold roughly 5.9% of the sample, which has more than 75,000 clones, about 83% seen once. The V segment lost 0 bases and the J segment 2 bases; nucleotides outside the gene matches: 3. The germline V gene has CDR1 LNHNV and CDR2 YYDKDF (reference sequence). The CDR3 totals 15 residues. The sample was PBMCs. The chain links TRBV15 to TRBJ2-7; 8 positions agree with TRBD1. The TCR was taken from a woman between 18 and 30 years old in good health and CMV-seropositive. This CDR3 is CATSREDRETYEQYF. In DNA form, the CDR3 reads TGTGCCACCAGCAGAGAGGACAGGGAGACCTACGAGCAGTACTTC. Together with reference TRBV15 and TRBJ2-7, the CDR3 gives the full variable domain: DAMVIQNPRYQVTQFGKPVTLSCSQTLNHNVMYWYQQKSSQAPKLLFHYYDKDFNNEADTPDNFQSRRPNTSFCFLDIRSPGLGDTAMYLCATSREDRETYEQYFGPGTRLTVT.